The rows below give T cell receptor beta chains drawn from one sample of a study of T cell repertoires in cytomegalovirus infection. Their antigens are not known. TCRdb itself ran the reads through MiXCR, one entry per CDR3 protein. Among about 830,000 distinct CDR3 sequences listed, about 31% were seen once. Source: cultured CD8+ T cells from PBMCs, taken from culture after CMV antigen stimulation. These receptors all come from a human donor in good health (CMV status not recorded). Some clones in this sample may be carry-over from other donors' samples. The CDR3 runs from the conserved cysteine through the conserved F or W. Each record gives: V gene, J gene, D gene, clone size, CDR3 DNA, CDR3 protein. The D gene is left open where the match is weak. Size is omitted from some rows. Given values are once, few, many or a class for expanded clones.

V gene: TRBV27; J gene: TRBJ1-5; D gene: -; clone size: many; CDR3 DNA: TGTGCCAGCAGTTTATTGGGGAGTAGCAATCAGCCCCAGCATTTT; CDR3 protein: CASSLLGSSNQPQHF
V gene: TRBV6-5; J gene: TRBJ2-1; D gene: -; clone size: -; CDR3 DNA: TGTGCCAGCAGTTACAGCGACATATACAATGAGCAGTTCTTC; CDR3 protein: CASSYSDIYNEQFF
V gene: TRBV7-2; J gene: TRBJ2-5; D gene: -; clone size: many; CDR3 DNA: TGTGCCAGCAGCTTAGGGCTCAGACAGGTCGAGACCCAGTACTTC; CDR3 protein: CASSLGLRQVETQYF
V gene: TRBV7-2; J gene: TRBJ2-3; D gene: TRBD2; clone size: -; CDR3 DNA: TGTGCCAGCAGCTCCAATTCAGCGGGGGACCTCGGAGATACGCAGTATTTT; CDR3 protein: CASSSNSAGDLGDTQYF
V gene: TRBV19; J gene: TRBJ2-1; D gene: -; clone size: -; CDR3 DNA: TGTGCCAGTAGTATAGTTCCCGGCGACTATGAGTTCTTC; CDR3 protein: CASSIVPGDYEFF
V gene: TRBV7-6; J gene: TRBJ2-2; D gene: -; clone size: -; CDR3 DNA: TGTGCCAGCAGCTCCCGGGGGCGGGGTCCCGCGAACACCGGGGAGCTGTTTTTT; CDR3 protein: CASSSRGRGPANTGELFF
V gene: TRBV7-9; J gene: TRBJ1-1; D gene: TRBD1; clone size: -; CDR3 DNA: TGTGCCAGCAGCTCCCTAGACAGGGGTCCGGACACTGAAGCTTTCTTT; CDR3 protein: CASSSLDRGPDTEAFF
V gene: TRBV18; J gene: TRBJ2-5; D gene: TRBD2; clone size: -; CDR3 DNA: TGTGCCAGCTCACCGGTTGGGCGCGGGCTAGCGGAGGAAGAGACCCAGTACTTC; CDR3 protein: CASSPVGRGLAEEETQYF
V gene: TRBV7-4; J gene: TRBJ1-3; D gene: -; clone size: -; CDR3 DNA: TGTGCCAGCAGTCCCTCCGTGAGCTCTGGAAACACCATATATTTT; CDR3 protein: CASSPSVSSGNTIYF
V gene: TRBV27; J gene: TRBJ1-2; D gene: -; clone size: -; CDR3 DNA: TGTGCCACCTCTGGTGGGGGCCTAGGTGGCTACACCTTC; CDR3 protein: CATSGGGLGGYTF
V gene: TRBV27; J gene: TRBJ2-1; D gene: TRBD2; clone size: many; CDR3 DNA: TGTGCCAGCAGCTTCGGGGGGGGCAATGAGCAGTTCTTC; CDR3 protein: CASSFGGGNEQFF
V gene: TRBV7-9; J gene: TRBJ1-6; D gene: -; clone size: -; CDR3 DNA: TGTGCCAGCAGCTTAGCGAGGGTTTCACGGAATTCACCCCTCCACTTT; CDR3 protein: CASSLARVSRNSPLHF
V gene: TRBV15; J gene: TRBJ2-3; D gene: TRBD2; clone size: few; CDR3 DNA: TGTGCCACCAGCAGAGTGGGGACTAGCGGGGGCCATGGGACAGATACGCAGTATTTT; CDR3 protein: CATSRVGTSGGHGTDTQYF
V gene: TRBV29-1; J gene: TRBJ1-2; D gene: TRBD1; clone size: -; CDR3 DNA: TGCAGCGTTGACGGGACAGTTGATTATGGCTACACCTTC; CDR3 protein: CSVDGTVDYGYTF
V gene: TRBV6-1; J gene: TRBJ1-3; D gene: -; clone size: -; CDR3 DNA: TGTGCCAGCAGTGAATTAGGACAGACGGGAAACACCATATATTTT; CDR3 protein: CASSELGQTGNTIYF
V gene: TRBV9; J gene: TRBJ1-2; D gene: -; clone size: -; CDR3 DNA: TGTGCCAGCAGCTCCGAACCCAGAGAGGGCTACACCTTC; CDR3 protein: CASSSEPREGYTF
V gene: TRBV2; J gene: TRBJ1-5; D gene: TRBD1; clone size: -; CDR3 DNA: TGTGCCAGCAGTGCCGAGGGGGCATACGATCAGCCCCAGCATTTT; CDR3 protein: CASSAEGAYDQPQHF
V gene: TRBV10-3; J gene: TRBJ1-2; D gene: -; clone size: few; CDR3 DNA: TGTGCCATCAGTGAAGGGCCGGGGCGACTCTATGGCTACACCTTC; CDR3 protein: CAISEGPGRLYGYTF
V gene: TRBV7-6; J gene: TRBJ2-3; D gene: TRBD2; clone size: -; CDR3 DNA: TGTGCCAGCAGCACTGGGACTAGCGGCCGCACAGATACGCAGTATTTT; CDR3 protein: CASSTGTSGRTDTQYF
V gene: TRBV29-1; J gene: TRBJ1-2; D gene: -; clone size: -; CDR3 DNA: TGCAGCGTATTAGCAGGGATCCGAGATGGCTACACCTTC; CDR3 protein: CSVLAGIRDGYTF
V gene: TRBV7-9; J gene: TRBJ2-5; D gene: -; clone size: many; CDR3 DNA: TGTGCCAGCGCCCCTTCGGACCTACGGACCCAGTACTTC; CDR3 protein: CASAPSDLRTQYF
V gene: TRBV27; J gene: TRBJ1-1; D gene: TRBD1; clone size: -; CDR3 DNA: TGTGCCAGCAGTCCTATCCCGGGACAGGGGGACACTGAAGCTTTCTTT; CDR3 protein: CASSPIPGQGDTEAFF
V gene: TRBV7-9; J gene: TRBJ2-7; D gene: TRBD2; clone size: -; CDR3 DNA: TGTGCCAGCAGCTCCCAAGCGGGGGGAATCGACGAGCAGTACTTC; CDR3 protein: CASSSQAGGIDEQYF
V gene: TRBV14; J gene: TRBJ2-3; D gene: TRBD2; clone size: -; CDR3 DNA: TGTGCCAGCAGCCAAGGCCGGGCGGGGGGTGCCTACACAGATACGCAGTATTTT; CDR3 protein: CASSQGRAGGAYTDTQYF
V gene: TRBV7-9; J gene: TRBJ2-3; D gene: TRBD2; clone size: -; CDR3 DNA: TGTGCCAGCAGCCAGCTGGTATTAGCGGGGAGCACAGATACGCAGTATTTT; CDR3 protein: CASSQLVLAGSTDTQYF
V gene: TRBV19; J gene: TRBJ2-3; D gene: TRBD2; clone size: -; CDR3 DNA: TGTGCCAGTAGTCAACTAGCGGGACCTCGGGGCGCAGATACGCAGTATTTT; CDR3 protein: CASSQLAGPRGADTQYF
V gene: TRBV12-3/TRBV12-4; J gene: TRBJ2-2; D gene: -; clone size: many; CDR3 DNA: TGTGCCAGCATCGACAGGGAGGTGGACACCGGGGAGCTGTTTTTT; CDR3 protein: CASIDREVDTGELFF
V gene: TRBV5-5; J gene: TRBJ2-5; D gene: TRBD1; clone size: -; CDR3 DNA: TGTGCCAGCAGCTTGGTGAGACAGGGCCCGCTGGAGACCCAGTACTTC; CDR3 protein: CASSLVRQGPLETQYF
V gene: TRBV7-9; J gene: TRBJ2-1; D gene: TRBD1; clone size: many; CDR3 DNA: TGTGCCAGCCACGGACAGGGGAACAACAATGAGCAGTTCTTC; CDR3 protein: CASHGQGNNNEQFF
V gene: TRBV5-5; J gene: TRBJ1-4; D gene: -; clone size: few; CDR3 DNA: TGTGCCAGCAAAACCGACTTGATCACAACTAATGAAAAACTGTTTTTT; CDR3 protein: CASKTDLITTNEKLFF
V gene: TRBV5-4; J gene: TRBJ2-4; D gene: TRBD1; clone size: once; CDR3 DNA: TGTGCCAGCACCTTGGACAGGGGCGCGGACATTCAGTACTTC; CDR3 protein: CASTLDRGADIQYF
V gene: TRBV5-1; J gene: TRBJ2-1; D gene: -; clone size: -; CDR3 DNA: TGCGCCAGCAGCTTCTGGGGGGGCGCCGGGGATGAGCAGTTCTTC; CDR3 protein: CASSFWGGAGDEQFF
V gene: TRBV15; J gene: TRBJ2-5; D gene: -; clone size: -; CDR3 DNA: TGTGCCACCAGGACCGGCGGGGAAGAGACCCAGTACTTC; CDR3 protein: CATRTGGEETQYF
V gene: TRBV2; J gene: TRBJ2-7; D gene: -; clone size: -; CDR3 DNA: TGTGCCAGCAGAGGCGCCGAGCAGTACTTC; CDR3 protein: CASRGAEQYF
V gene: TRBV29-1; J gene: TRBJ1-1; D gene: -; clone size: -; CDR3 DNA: TGCAGCGCATTCCTGCCGGGATTGAACACTGAAGCTTTCTTT; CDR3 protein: CSAFLPGLNTEAFF
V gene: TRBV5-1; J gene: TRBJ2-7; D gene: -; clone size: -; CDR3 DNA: TGCGCCAGCACCGACCCGGGACATACCTCCTACGAGCAGTACTTC; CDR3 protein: CASTDPGHTSYEQYF
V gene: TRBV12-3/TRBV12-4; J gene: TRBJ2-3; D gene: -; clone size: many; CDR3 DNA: TGTGCCAGCCGCGCAGATACGCAGTATTTT; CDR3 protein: CASRADTQYF
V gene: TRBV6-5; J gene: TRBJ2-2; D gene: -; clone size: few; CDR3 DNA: TGTGCCAGCAGTTCAACCGACACCCCAACGAACACCGGGGAGCTGTTTTTT; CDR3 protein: CASSSTDTPTNTGELFF
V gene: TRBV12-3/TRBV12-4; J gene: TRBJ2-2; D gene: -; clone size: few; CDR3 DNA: TGTGCCAGCAGATCCCCCTGGGACACCGGGGAGCTGTTTTTT; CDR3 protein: CASRSPWDTGELFF
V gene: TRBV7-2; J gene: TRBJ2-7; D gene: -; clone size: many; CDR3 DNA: TGTGCCAGCAGCCGGACAGTGGATCGCCACGAGCAGTACTTC; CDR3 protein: CASSRTVDRHEQYF
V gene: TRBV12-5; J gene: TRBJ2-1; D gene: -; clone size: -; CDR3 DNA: TGTGCTAGTGCCTTAACGGGTGAGCAGTTCTTC; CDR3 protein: CASALTGEQFF
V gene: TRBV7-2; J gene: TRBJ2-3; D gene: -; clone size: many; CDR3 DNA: TGTGCCAGCAGCTTAGCGCAATGGCGATTCACAGATACGCAGTATTTT; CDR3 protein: CASSLAQWRFTDTQYF
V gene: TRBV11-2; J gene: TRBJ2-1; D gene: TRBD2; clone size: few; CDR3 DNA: TGTGCCAGCAGCCCCTGGCGGGGGGGCTCCTCCTACAATGAGCAGTTCTTC; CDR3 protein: CASSPWRGGSSYNEQFF
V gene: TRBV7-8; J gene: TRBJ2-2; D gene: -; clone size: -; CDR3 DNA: TGTGCCAGCAGCTTAGCTTTATGGGGGGCGGACGGGGAGCTGTTTTTT; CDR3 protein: CASSLALWGADGELFF
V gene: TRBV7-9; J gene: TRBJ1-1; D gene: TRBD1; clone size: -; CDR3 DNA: TGTGCCAGCAGCAGAACAGGGGGGAGCACTGAAGCTTTCTTT; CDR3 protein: CASSRTGGSTEAFF
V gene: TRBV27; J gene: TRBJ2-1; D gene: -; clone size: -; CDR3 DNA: TGTGCCAGCAGTTTATCGGGAAGAAATCAGCAGTTCTTC; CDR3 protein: CASSLSGRNQQFF
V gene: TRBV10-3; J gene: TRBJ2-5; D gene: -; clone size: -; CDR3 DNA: TGTGCCATCAGTGAGGGAGGGGGGCGCCGGGAGACCCAGTACTTC; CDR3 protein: CAISEGGGRRETQYF
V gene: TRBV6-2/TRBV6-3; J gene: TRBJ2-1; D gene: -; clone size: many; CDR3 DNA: TGTGCCAGCAGTCCCGGACAGAGCTACAATGAGCAGTTCTTC; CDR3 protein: CASSPGQSYNEQFF
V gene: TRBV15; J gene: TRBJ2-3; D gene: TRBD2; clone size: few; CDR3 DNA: TGTGCCACCTCGGGGGGTGGGCGCCTTCGAGATACGCAGTATTTT; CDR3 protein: CATSGGGRLRDTQYF
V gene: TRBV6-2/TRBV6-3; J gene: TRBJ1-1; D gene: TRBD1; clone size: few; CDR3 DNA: TGTGCCAGCTCAGTTCTGGCCTCAGGGGGCACTGAAGCTTTCTTT; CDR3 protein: CASSVLASGGTEAFF
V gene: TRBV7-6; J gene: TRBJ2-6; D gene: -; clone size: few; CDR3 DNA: TGTGCCAGCAGCAGCCCAGAGCCTGGGGCCAACGTCCTGACTTTC; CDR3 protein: CASSSPEPGANVLTF
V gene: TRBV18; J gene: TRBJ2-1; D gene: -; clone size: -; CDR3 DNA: TGTGCCAGCTCACCACACGGCCATGAGCAGTTCTTC; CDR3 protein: CASSPHGHEQFF
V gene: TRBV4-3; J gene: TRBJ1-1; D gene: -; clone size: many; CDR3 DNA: TGCGCCAGCAGCCAAGACAGGGGCCACACTGAAGCTTTCTTT; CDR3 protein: CASSQDRGHTEAFF
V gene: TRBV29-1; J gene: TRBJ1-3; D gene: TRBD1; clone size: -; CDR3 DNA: TGCAGCGTGGTAGGGACGGGGACAGGGCCTGGAAACACCATATATTTT; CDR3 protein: CSVVGTGTGPGNTIYF
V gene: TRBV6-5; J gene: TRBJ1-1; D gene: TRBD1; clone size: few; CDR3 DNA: TGTGCCAGCAGTTATGGACAGGAGAACACTGAAGCTTTCTTT; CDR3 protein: CASSYGQENTEAFF
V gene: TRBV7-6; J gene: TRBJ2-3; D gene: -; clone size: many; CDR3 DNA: TGTGCCAGCAGCTTAAGACTAACTAGCACAGATACGCAGTATTTT; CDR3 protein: CASSLRLTSTDTQYF
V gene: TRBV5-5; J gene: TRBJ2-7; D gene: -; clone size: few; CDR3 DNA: TGTGCCAGCAGCAGGAGGCCTGACACCTACGAGCAGTACTTC; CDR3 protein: CASSRRPDTYEQYF
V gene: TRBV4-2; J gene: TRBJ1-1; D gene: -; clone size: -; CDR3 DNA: TGTGCCAGCACCTGTGAAGCTTTCTTT; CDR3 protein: CASTCEAFF